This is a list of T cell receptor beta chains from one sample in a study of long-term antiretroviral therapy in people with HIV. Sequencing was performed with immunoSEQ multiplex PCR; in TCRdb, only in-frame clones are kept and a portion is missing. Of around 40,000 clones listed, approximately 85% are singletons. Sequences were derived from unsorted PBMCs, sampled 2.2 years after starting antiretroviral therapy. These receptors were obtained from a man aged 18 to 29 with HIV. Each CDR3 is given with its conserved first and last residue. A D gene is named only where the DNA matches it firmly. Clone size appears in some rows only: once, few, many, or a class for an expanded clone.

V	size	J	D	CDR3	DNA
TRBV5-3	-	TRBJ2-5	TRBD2	CARSFGGLVKTQYF	TGTGCCAGAAGCTTCGGGGGGTTAGTGAAGACCCAGTACTTC
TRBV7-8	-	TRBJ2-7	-	CASSLLRNSYEQYF	TGTGCCAGCAGCTTATTGAGGAACTCCTACGAGCAGTACTTC
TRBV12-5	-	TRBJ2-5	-	CASGFGGGETQYF	TGTGCTAGTGGTTTCGGCGGCGGAGAGACCCAGTACTTC
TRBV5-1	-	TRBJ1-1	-	CASSEGREGTEAFF	TGCGCCAGCAGCGAGGGGCGGGAAGGCACTGAAGCTTTCTTT
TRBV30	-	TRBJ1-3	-	CAWGLTGNTIYF	TGTGCCTGGGGGTTAACAGGAAACACCATATATTTT
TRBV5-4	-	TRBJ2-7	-	CASSWGTESSYEQYF	TGTGCCAGCAGCTGGGGGACCGAGAGCTCCTACGAGCAGTACTTC
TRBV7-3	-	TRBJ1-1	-	CASSMGVLNTEAFF	TGTGCCAGCAGCATGGGCGTCTTGAACACTGAAGCTTTCTTT
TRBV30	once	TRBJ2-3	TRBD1	CAWNRGEDTQYF	TGTGCCTGGAACAGGGGAGAAGATACGCAGTATTTT
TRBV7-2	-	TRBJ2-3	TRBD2	CASRVSGALDTQYF	TGTGCCAGCAGAGTTAGCGGGGCTCTAGATACGCAGTATTTT
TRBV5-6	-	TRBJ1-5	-	CASSLGGSTSGSNQPQHF	TGTGCCAGCAGCTTGGGAGGTTCTACAAGCGGGAGCAATCAGCCCCAGCATTTT
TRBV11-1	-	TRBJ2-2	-	CASSLEGRVGTGELFF	TGTGCCAGCAGCTTAGAAGGCAGGGTGGGAACCGGGGAGCTGTTTTTT
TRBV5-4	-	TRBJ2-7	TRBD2	CASRRGGGDYEQYF	TGTGCCAGCAGACGGGGCGGGGGGGACTACGAGCAGTACTTC
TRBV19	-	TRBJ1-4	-	CASSSQAGEGKLFF	TGTGCCAGTAGTTCCCAGGCAGGGGAAGGAAAACTGTTTTTT
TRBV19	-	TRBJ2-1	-	CASSGNPRQDEQFF	TGTGCCAGTAGTGGGAACCCAAGGCAGGATGAGCAGTTCTTC
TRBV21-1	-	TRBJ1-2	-	CASSPPSNGENRVYGYTF	TGTGCCAGCAGCCCCCCCTCCAACGGGGAAAACAGGGTTTATGGCTACACCTTC
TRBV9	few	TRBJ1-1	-	CASSVGINTEAFF	TGTGCCAGCAGCGTAGGGATAAACACTGAAGCTTTCTTT
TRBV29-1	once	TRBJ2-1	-	CSVEDQRGALDEQFF	TGCAGCGTTGAAGACCAGCGCGGGGCCCTTGATGAGCAGTTCTTC
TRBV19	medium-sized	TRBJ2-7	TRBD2	CASSISGLAGAYEQYF	TGTGCCAGTAGTATATCGGGGCTAGCGGGGGCCTACGAGCAGTACTTC
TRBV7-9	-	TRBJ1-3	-	CASSSHRTAFLGNTIYF	TGTGCCAGCAGCTCCCACAGGACGGCCTTCTTGGGAAACACCATATATTTT
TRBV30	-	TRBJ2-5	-	CAWSVGGAQETQYF	TGTGCCTGGAGTGTAGGGGGGGCACAAGAGACCCAGTACTTC
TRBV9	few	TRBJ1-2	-	CAYPVFYTF	TGTGCCTACCCCGTATTCTACACCTTC
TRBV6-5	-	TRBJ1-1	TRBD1	CASSRPGQGNTEAFF	TGTGCCAGCAGTCGACCGGGACAGGGGAACACTGAAGCTTTCTTT
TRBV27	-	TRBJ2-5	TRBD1	CASSKQGEETQYF	TGTGCCAGCAGTAAGCAGGGGGAAGAGACCCAGTACTTC
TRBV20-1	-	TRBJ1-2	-	CSATFTYGYTF	TGCAGTGCTACCTTTACCTATGGCTACACCTTC
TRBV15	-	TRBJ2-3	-	CATSRGPDLADTQYF	TGTGCCACCAGCAGGGGCCCTGATTTGGCAGATACGCAGTATTTT
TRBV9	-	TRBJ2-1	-	CASTGRWGYNEQFF	TGTGCCAGCACAGGGAGATGGGGTTACAATGAGCAGTTCTTC
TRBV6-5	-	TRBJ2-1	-	CASTSSTGISEQFF	TGTGCCAGCACCTCGTCCACGGGGATCAGTGAGCAGTTCTTC
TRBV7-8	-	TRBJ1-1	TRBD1	CASSNTGGRTEAFF	TGTGCCAGCAGCAATACAGGGGGGAGAACTGAAGCTTTCTTT
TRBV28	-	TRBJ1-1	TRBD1	CASSPGQGLRWTEAFF	TGTGCCAGCAGTCCCGGACAGGGTTTGAGATGGACTGAAGCTTTCTTT
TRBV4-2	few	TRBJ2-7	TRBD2	CASSQDPVGRALNEQYF	TGTGCCAGCAGCCAAGACCCAGTCGGGAGGGCCCTGAACGAGCAGTACTTC